This TCR beta chain was retrieved from a study of cytomegalovirus exposure and HLA in healthy donors. Notes on the study in general: Immune exposure information comprised only CMV serostatus. Being productive about 87% or about 30% of the time was typical of most TCR beta V segments in an earlier analysis.

Primers for the PCR totalled 60 Vbeta and 13 Jbeta. TCRdb's copy holds only in-frame clones and misses some; the assay was immunoSEQ multiplex PCR. The sample contains about 120,000 clones, under 90% of which appear only once. Donors sampled were nominally healthy, though unrecorded immune exposures were likely. Points on this clone: Its antigen is still unknown.

The sequencing sample was made of PBMCs. This receptor was obtained from a female donor in good health and CMV-seropositive.

The CDR3: CRKGTEAFF. The DNA of the CDR3 is TGCAGGAAGGGGACTGAAGCTTTCTTT. The V and J genes are TRBV20-1 and TRBJ1-1; TRBD1 is a possible D gene (5 bases). The CDR3 runs to 9 residues. Germline CDR1 and CDR2: DFQATT and SNEGSKA (reference sequence).